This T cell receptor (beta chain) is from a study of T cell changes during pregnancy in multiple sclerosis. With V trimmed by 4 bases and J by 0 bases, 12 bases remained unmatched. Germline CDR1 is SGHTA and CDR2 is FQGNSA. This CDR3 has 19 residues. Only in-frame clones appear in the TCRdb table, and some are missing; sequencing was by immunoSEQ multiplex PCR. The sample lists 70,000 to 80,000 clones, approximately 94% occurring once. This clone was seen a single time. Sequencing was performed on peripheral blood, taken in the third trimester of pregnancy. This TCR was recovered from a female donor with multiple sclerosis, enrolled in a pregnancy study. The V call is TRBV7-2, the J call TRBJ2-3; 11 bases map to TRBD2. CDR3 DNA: TGTGCCAGCAGCTCCCCCCGGGGACTAGCGGACAGCAGCACAGATACGCAGTATTTT. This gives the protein CASSSPRGLADSSTDTQYF.